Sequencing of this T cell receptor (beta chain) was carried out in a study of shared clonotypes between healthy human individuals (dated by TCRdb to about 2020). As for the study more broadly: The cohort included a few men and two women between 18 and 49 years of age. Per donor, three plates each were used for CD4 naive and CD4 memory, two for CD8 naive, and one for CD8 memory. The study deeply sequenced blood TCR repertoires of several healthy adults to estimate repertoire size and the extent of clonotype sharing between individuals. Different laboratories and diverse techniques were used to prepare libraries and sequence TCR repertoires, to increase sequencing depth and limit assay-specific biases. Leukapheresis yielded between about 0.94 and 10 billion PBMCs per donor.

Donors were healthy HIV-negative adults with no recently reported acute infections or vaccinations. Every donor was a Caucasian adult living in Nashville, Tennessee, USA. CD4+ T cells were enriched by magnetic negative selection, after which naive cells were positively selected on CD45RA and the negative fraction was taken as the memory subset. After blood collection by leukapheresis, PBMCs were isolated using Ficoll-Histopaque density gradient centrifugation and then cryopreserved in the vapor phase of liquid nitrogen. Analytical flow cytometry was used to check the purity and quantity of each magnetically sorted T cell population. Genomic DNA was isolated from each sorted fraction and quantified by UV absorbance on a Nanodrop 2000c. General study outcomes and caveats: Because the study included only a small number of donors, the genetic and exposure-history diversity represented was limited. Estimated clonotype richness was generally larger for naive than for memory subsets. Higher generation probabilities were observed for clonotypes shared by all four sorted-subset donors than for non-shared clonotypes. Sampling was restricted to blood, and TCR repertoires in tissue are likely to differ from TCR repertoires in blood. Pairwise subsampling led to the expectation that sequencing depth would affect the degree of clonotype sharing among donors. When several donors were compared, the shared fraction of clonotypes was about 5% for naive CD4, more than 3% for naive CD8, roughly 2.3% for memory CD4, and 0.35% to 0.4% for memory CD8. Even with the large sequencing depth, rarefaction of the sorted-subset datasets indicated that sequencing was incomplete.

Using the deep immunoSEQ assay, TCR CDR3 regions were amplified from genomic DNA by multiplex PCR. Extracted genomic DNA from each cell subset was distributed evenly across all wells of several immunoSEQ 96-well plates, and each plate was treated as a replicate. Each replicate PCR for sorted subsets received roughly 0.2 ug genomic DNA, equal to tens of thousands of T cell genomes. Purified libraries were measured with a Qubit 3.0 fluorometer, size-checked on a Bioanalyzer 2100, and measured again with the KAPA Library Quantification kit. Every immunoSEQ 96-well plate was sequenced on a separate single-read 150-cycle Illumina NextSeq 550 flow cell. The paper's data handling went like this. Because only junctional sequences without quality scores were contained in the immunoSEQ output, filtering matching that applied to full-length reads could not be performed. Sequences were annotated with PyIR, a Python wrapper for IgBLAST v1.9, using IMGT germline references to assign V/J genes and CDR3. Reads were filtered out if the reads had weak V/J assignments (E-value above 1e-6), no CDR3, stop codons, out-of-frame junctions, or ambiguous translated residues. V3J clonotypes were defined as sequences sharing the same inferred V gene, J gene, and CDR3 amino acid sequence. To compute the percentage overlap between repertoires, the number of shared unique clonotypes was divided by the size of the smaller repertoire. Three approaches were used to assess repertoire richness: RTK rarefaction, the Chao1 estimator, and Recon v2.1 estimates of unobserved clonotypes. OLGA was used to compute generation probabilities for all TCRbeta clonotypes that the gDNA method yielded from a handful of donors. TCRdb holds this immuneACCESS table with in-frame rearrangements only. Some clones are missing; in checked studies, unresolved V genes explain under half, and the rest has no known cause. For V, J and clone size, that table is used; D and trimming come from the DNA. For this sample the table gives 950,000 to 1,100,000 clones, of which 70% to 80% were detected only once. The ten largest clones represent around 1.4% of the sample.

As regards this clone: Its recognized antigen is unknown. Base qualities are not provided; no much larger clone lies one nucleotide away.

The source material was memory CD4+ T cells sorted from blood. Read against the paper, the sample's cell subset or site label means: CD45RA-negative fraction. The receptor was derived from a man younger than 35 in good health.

The sequenced DNA: TGTGCCAGCAGACGGGACAGGGGTGGTGAAAAACTGTTTTTT. This codes for CASRRDRGGEKLFF. The rearranged segments are TRBV28 and TRBJ1-4; TRBD1 agrees with 10 junctional bases. The germline V gene yields MDHEN for CDR1 and SYDVKM for CDR2. Inclusive of the bounding cysteine and phenylalanine, the CDR3 is 14 residues long. The DNA shown is the 42-base CDR3, in frame from base 1. V and J are trimmed by 6 bases and 7 bases, and the gene matches miss 5 bases of the junction.